This entry features one TCR beta chain sequence. These data come from a study of blood T cells in healthy people across ages. PCR was performed a second time for roughly 7 to 12 cycles using a sample-barcoded 5' primer and a J-beta primer mix. Every cDNA molecule carried a tag from a template-switch adaptor bearing 12 random nucleotides. TCRdb analysed the 5' RACE reads with MiXCR anew, one entry per CDR3 protein. The sample holds over a million distinct CDR3 sequences, about 45% seen once. The CDR3 is made up of 13 amino acids. Trimming took 3 bases from V and 7 from J, leaving 12 bases between them.

The chain is built from TRBV12-3 or TRBV12-4 and TRBJ1-1; D is possibly TRBD1 (5 bases). This TCR was sampled from a woman aged 18-30 years in good health. What was sequenced was blood. The CDR3 nucleotides are TGTGCCAGCAGTTTGGTCAGGGCCGGTGAAGCTTTCTTT. Translated: CASSLVRAGEAFF.